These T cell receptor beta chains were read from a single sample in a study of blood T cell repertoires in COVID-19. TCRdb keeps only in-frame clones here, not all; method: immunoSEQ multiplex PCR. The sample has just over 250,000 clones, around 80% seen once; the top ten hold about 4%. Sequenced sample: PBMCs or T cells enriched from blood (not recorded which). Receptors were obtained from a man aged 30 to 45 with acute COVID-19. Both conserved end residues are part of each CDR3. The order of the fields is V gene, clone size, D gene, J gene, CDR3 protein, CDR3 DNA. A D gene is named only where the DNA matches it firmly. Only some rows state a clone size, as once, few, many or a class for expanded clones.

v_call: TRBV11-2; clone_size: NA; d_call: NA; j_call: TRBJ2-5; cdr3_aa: CASSLGRVETQYF; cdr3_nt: TGTGCCAGCAGCTTAGGTCGGGTGGAGACCCAGTACTTC
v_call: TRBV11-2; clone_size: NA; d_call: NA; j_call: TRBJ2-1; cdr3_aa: CASSIRTGPRGNEQFF; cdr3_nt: TGTGCCAGCAGCATCCGAACGGGACCGCGGGGCAATGAGCAGTTCTTC
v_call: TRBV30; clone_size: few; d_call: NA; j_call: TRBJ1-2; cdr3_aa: CAWSVLPSGDWIRGYTF; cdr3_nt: TGTGCCTGGAGTGTACTCCCCTCTGGGGACTGGATCCGTGGCTACACCTTC
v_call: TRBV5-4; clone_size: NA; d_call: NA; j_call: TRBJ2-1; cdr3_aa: CASSVVANNEQFF; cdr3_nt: TGTGCCAGCAGCGTGGTAGCCAACAATGAGCAGTTCTTC
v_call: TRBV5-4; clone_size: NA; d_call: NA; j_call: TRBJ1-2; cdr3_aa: CASSTNQGRVNYGYTF; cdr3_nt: TGTGCCAGCAGCACCAATCAGGGGAGGGTCAACTATGGCTACACCTTC
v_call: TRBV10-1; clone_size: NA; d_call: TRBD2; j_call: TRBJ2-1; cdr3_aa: CASSEGGAYNEQFF; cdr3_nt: TGCGCCAGCAGTGAGGGGGGGGCCTACAATGAGCAGTTCTTC
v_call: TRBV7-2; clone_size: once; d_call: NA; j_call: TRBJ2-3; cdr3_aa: CASSGLTYRGTQYF; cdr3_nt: TGTGCCAGCAGCGGGTTAACGTACCGGGGGACGCAGTATTTT
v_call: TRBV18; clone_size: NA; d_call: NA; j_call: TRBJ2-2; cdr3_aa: CASHGGWRTGELFF; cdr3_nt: TGTGCCAGCCATGGGGGCTGGCGGACCGGGGAGCTGTTTTTT
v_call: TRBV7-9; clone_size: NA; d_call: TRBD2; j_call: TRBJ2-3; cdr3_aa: CASSLGTSGGPSFRTQYF; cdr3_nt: TGTGCCAGCAGCTTAGGGACTAGCGGGGGGCCCAGCTTCCGTACGCAGTATTTT
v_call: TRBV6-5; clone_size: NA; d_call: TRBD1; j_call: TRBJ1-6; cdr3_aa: CASSYGGQGRASPLHF; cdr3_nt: TGTGCCAGCAGTTACGGTGGACAGGGGCGGGCTTCACCCCTCCACTTT
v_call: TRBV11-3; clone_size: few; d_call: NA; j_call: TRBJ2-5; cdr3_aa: CASSGGTETQYF; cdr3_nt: TGTGCCAGCAGCGGGGGGACGGAGACCCAGTACTTC
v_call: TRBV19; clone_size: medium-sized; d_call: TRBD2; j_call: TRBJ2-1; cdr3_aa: CASSIALAGGPYEQFF; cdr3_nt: TGTGCCAGTAGTATAGCTCTAGCGGGAGGGCCGTATGAGCAGTTCTTC
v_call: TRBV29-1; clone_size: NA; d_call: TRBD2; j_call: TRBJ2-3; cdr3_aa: CSVGSAGQGDTQYF; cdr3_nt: TGCAGCGTTGGATCAGCGGGGCAGGGAGATACGCAGTATTTT
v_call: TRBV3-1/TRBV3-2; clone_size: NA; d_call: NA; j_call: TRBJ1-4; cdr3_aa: CASSQETGFRIF; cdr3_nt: TGTGCCAGCAGCCAAGAAACGGGGTTCAGGATTTTT
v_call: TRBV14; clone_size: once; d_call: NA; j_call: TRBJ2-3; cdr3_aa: CASSQDFRTVGTDTQYF; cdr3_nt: TGTGCCAGCAGCCAAGATTTTCGGACAGTGGGGACAGATACGCAGTATTTT
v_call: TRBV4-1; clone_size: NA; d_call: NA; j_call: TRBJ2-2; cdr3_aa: CASSPPHTDTGELFF; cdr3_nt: TGCGCCAGCAGCCCGCCCCATACAGACACCGGGGAGCTGTTTTTT
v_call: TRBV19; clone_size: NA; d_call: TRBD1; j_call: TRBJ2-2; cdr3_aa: CASRPDRGTGELFF; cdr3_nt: TGTGCCAGTAGGCCGGACAGGGGGACCGGGGAGCTGTTTTTT
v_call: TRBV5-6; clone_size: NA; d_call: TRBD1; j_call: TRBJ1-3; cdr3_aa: CASSLDTGQAGNTIYF; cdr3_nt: TGTGCCAGCAGCTTGGATACGGGACAGGCCGGAAACACCATATATTTT
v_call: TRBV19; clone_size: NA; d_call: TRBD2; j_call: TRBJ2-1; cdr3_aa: CASTLSGTSYNEQFF; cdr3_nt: TGTGCCAGTACGTTGAGCGGGACCTCCTACAATGAGCAGTTCTTC
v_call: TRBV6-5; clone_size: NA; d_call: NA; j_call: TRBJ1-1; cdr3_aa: CASSLRLVSASEAFF; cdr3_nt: TGTGCCAGCAGCTTAAGACTTGTCTCGGCATCTGAAGCTTTCTTT